This TCR beta chain is from a study of T cell responses to AZD1222 COVID-19 vaccine (dated by TCRdb to 2020 to 2022). Concerning the study at large: AZD1222 recipients given second doses at about 4 weeks or at about 12 weeks were pooled, since spike-specific TCR depth and breadth were not found to differ between the two schedules. TCR sequencing covered over 230 trial participants: 207 given two doses of AZD1222 and about 26 given two doses of MenACWY control vaccine. Trial participants were enrolled into age subgroups of 18-55, 56-69 and 70-plus years, which contained approximately 150, 28 and 58 TCR-sequenced participants, respectively.

Read against the paper, the sample's time point label means: baseline before first vaccination. Vaccinee samples came from UK trials COV001 and COV002, including a single-blind randomized controlled phase 2/3 trial of AZD1222 (ChAdOx1 nCoV-19) in healthy adults. Trial participant PBMC samples were collected at day 0 and day 28 after the second dose for TCRbeta chain sequencing. Overall study results and their limits: Because no day 14 peak-response samples were available, the repertoires could be characterized only after the peak T cell response. CD4 TCRs associated with the vaccine covered the entire spike protein, and the dominant responses were in regions 160-218 and 743-854. Most participants were white British and females outnumbered males, and the authors suggested that clonal diversity may have been underestimated. In the small 56-69-year group, the increase in depth fell short of significance, most likely because of low power. Conclusions about previously exposed vaccinees are limited, since just six AZD1222 recipients were seropositive for SARS-CoV-2 at baseline. A significant rise in spike-specific TCR breadth and depth was observed after two AZD1222 doses relative to day 0 and relative to MenACWY recipients. Epitopes outside the regions mutated in the B.1.351 and B.1.1.7 variants were reportedly recognized by nearly half of the unique spike-specific TCRs.

The CDR3 regions of human TCRbeta chains were analyzed by immunosequencing. Under the source paper's analysis protocol: TCRs in the repertoires were matched against a reference library of SARS-CoV-2-specific TCRs that had been generated with the MIRA antigen-specificity platform. Breadth was defined as the fraction of unique TCRs that were SARS-CoV-2-associated. Depth was defined as the fraction of total T cells that were SARS-CoV-2-associated. Using the MIRA data, each spike-specific TCR was mapped to the spike region that the TCR reacts to and placed in a CD4 or CD8 class. Log10-transformed breadth and depth values were compared by one-way ANOVA with Sidak's multiple comparisons tests. TCRdb took this table from immuneACCESS and kept in-frame rearrangements with V and J called. Such tables lack part of the clones; where checked against another copy, unresolved V genes explain under half of the gap, and the rest is unexplained. V, J and clone size are taken as reported in that table, and D and trimming were inferred from the DNA itself. The sample data list roughly 120,000 clones, and around 90% of these were observed just once. About 2.7% of the sample is held by the ten biggest clonotypes.

Via the germline V gene, CDR1 is MGHDK and CDR2 SYGVNS. The CDR3, cysteine through phenylalanine, is 11 amino acids long. The read is trimmed to its CDR3 DNA, 33 bases read in frame from base 1. The V end loses 7 bases and the J end loses 8 bases, and a stretch of 11 bases separates them. About this clone itself: Its antigen is not yet known. Nothing much larger sits one base from this clone, and base qualities are not available.

The chain uses TRBV25-1 and TRBJ1-1, with the identity of the D gene unclear. This receptor was taken from an adult in good health. Specimen: peripheral blood, collected on day 0 of AZD1222 vaccination. The CDR3 is CASIELGEAFF. The DNA sequence is TGTGCCAGCATAGAGCTGGGGGAAGCTTTCTTT.